This is a list of T cell receptor beta chains from one sample in a study of identical twins. MiXCR, run by TCRdb on the 5' RACE reads, gives a single entry per CDR3 protein. The sample shows about 240,000 distinct CDR3 sequences, roughly 13% of them seen only once. These data are also associated with another study on yellow fever vaccine responses in identical twins.

The specimen was memory (CD45RO+) T cells sorted from blood. The receptors originated from a woman in her late teens or twenties in good health. CDR3s include the opening cysteine and the closing phenylalanine or tryptophan. D genes are given only for firm matches. A row's size may be missing; if present it is once, few, many or a size class.

abundance: -
j_gene: TRBJ2-5
v_gene: TRBV5-6
d_gene: TRBD2
CDR3aa: CASSLGLAGGSWETQYF
CDR3nt: TGTGCCAGCAGCTTGGGTCTAGCGGGAGGGTCTTGGGAGACCCAGTACTTC

abundance: many
j_gene: TRBJ2-1
v_gene: TRBV5-1
d_gene: TRBD2
CDR3aa: CASSSGLAAYNEQFF
CDR3nt: TGCGCCAGCAGCTCTGGACTAGCGGCCTACAATGAGCAGTTCTTC

abundance: few
j_gene: TRBJ2-3
v_gene: TRBV11-1
d_gene: TRBD1
CDR3aa: CASSLDYLRTGKGTDTQYF
CDR3nt: TGTGCCAGCAGCCTTGACTATCTGAGGACAGGGAAGGGCACAGATACGCAGTATTTT

abundance: -
j_gene: TRBJ1-1
v_gene: TRBV6-5
d_gene: TRBD1
CDR3aa: CASSLTGYTEAFF
CDR3nt: TGTGCCAGCAGTTTGACAGGGTACACTGAAGCTTTCTTT

abundance: -
j_gene: TRBJ2-3
v_gene: TRBV3-1
d_gene: -
CDR3aa: CASSLKRSSTDTQYF
CDR3nt: TGTGCCAGCAGCCTTAAGCGTTCTAGCACAGATACGCAGTATTTT

abundance: -
j_gene: TRBJ2-2
v_gene: TRBV20-1
d_gene: -
CDR3aa: CSARGTLGDRGLAGAPNTGELFF
CDR3nt: TGCAGTGCTAGAGGGACTTTGGGAGACAGGGGGTTAGCGGGGGCCCCGAACACCGGGGAGCTGTTTTTT

abundance: many
j_gene: TRBJ2-1
v_gene: TRBV29-1
d_gene: TRBD1
CDR3aa: CSVQGAGRLAGEQFF
CDR3nt: TGCAGCGTCCAGGGGGCGGGACGGCTGGCAGGCGAGCAGTTCTTC

abundance: many
j_gene: TRBJ1-5
v_gene: TRBV7-2
d_gene: TRBD1
CDR3aa: CASSLDRGGFQPQHF
CDR3nt: TGTGCCAGCAGCTTAGACAGGGGTGGTTTTCAGCCCCAGCATTTT

abundance: many
j_gene: TRBJ2-1
v_gene: TRBV29-1
d_gene: -
CDR3aa: CSVDFGGKSESDYNEQFF
CDR3nt: TGCAGCGTTGACTTTGGGGGGAAGAGTGAGAGCGACTACAATGAGCAGTTCTTC

abundance: many
j_gene: TRBJ2-7
v_gene: TRBV7-2
d_gene: TRBD2
CDR3aa: CASSLGFLAGRREQYF
CDR3nt: TGTGCCAGCAGCTTGGGCTTCCTAGCGGGAAGGCGGGAGCAGTACTTC

abundance: -
j_gene: TRBJ2-7
v_gene: TRBV21-1
d_gene: -
CDR3aa: CASSGRTWSSYEQYF
CDR3nt: TGTGCCAGCAGCGGTCGGACATGGAGCTCCTACGAGCAGTACTTC

abundance: many
j_gene: TRBJ2-1
v_gene: TRBV12-3/TRBV12-4
d_gene: -
CDR3aa: CASRSGTSYNEQFF
CDR3nt: TGTGCCAGCAGGTCCGGGACCTCCTACAATGAGCAGTTCTTC

abundance: few
j_gene: TRBJ1-6
v_gene: TRBV3-1
d_gene: -
CDR3aa: CASSQDLLSSYNSPLHF
CDR3nt: TGTGCCAGCAGCCAAGATCTCCTGAGCTCCTATAATTCACCCCTCCACTTT

abundance: many
j_gene: TRBJ2-1
v_gene: TRBV4-3
d_gene: TRBD2
CDR3aa: CASSQEAGEVYNEQFF
CDR3nt: TGCGCCAGCAGCCAAGAGGCGGGAGAGGTCTACAATGAGCAGTTCTTC

abundance: many
j_gene: TRBJ1-1
v_gene: TRBV2
d_gene: -
CDR3aa: CASTYTEAFF
CDR3nt: TGTGCCAGCACTTACACTGAAGCTTTCTTT

abundance: many
j_gene: TRBJ2-5
v_gene: TRBV27
d_gene: -
CDR3aa: CASSLLPGETQYF
CDR3nt: TGTGCCAGCAGTTTACTCCCGGGGGAGACCCAGTACTTC

abundance: few
j_gene: TRBJ1-1
v_gene: TRBV6-1
d_gene: -
CDR3aa: CASSEMGQGTEAFF
CDR3nt: TGTGCCAGCAGTGAAATGGGTCAGGGGACTGAAGCTTTCTTT

abundance: many
j_gene: TRBJ2-7
v_gene: TRBV5-1
d_gene: -
CDR3aa: CASSLGTTISYEQYF
CDR3nt: TGCGCCAGCAGCTTGGGGACAACTATCTCCTACGAGCAGTACTTC

abundance: -
j_gene: TRBJ2-3
v_gene: TRBV5-1
d_gene: TRBD2
CDR3aa: CASSLEGGGAFGDTQYF
CDR3nt: TGCGCCAGCAGCTTGGAGGGCGGGGGGGCCTTTGGAGATACGCAGTATTTT

abundance: -
j_gene: TRBJ2-5
v_gene: TRBV6-6
d_gene: -
CDR3aa: CASGYRLQETQYF
CDR3nt: TGTGCCAGCGGCTACAGATTACAAGAGACCCAGTACTTC

abundance: -
j_gene: TRBJ2-5
v_gene: TRBV7-6
d_gene: -
CDR3aa: CASSLVPATRTFSGQETQYF
CDR3nt: TGTGCCAGCAGCTTAGTTCCTGCGACCAGGACATTCTCGGGCCAAGAGACCCAGTACTTC

abundance: few
j_gene: TRBJ2-3
v_gene: TRBV6-2/TRBV6-3
d_gene: -
CDR3aa: CASLGRLSTDTQYF
CDR3nt: TGTGCCAGCCTTGGACGGCTTTCCACAGATACGCAGTATTTT

abundance: many
j_gene: TRBJ2-1
v_gene: TRBV29-1
d_gene: -
CDR3aa: CSVVEGERNEQFF
CDR3nt: TGCAGCGTTGTGGAGGGAGAGCGGAATGAGCAGTTCTTC

abundance: many
j_gene: TRBJ2-2
v_gene: TRBV12-3/TRBV12-4
d_gene: TRBD1
CDR3aa: CASSSRQGASGELFF
CDR3nt: TGTGCCAGCAGTTCCCGACAGGGGGCGTCCGGGGAGCTGTTTTTT

abundance: few
j_gene: TRBJ2-1
v_gene: TRBV7-2
d_gene: -
CDR3aa: CASSQIGGPIGEQFF
CDR3nt: TGTGCCAGCAGCCAGATAGGAGGGCCAATCGGTGAGCAGTTCTTC

abundance: -
j_gene: TRBJ2-5
v_gene: TRBV5-1
d_gene: TRBD2
CDR3aa: CASSFGGLAGEETQYF
CDR3nt: TGCGCCAGCAGCTTCGGGGGACTAGCGGGAGAAGAGACCCAGTACTTC

abundance: few
j_gene: TRBJ1-1
v_gene: TRBV3-1
d_gene: -
CDR3aa: CASNHGGGTEAFF
CDR3nt: TGTGCCAGCAACCATGGGGGGGGCACTGAAGCTTTCTTT

abundance: -
j_gene: TRBJ2-4
v_gene: TRBV30
d_gene: -
CDR3aa: CAWSVDRERHIQYF
CDR3nt: TGTGCCTGGAGTGTAGATCGGGAGAGGCACATTCAGTACTTC